Each of the 10 T cell receptor beta chains below was sequenced from the same sample in a study of post-analysis software for immune sequencing data. General study results and limits: Controls had lower frequencies than patients of roughly five TRBV segments, which included TRBV5-6, TRBV5-1 and TRBV20-1.

The TCR beta cDNA libraries contained unique molecular identifiers. TCRdb used MiXCR to reprocess the PCR reads, holding one entry per CDR3 protein. The table has some 500,000 distinct CDR3 sequences, around 40% seen once. Which antigens these TCRs recognize remains unknown. Sequenced sample: blood. These receptors originate from a girl between 5 and 17 years old with multiple sclerosis.

The chain carries TRBV12-3 or TRBV12-4 and TRBJ1-1; no reliable D call. The CDR3 runs 15 residues. Trimming took 6 bases from V and 5 from J, leaving 19 bases between them. This CDR3 is CASRPQQILGTEAFF. The CDR3 bases are TGTGCCAGCAGGCCCCAACAGATCCTAGGGACTGAAGCTTTCTTT.

This CDR3 is CASSQEGTMNTEAFF. The CDR3 nucleotides are TGCGCCAGCAGCCAAGAAGGGACCATGAACACTGAAGCTTTCTTT. The chain employs TRBV4-1 and TRBJ1-1, with D tentatively TRBD1 (5 bases). The germline CDR1 and CDR2 sequences are MGHRA and YSYEKL. This CDR3 comprises 15 residues. The V end lost 0 bases, the J end lost 0 bases, and 8 bases lay between the germline ends.

J is TRBJ1-4 and V is TRBV15; the D is unclear. Per germline, CDR1 LNHNV and CDR2 YYDKDF (reference sequence). The germline V and J ends were trimmed by 3 bases and 4 bases, with 6 bases remaining between them. The CDR3 runs to 13 residues. CDR3 DNA sequence: TGTGCCACCAGCAGCCTAATTAATGAAAAACTGTTTTTT. This sequence encodes CATSSLINEKLFF.

The V call is TRBV5-1, the J call TRBJ2-7, with TRBD2 matching 8 bases. The CDR3 runs to 15 residues. The V and J ends lost 1 base and 2 bases, in that order; junction bases with no gene match: 5. Germline V CDR1 and CDR2: SGHRS, YFSETQ. The CDR3 sequence: CASSLSTSGTYEQYF. The CDR3 DNA sequence: TGCGCCAGCAGCTTGAGTACTAGCGGCACCTACGAGCAGTACTTC.

This rearrangement joins TRBV21-1 to TRBJ2-3; the table names TRBD2, a call not compared with the DNA. TRBV21-1 is a documented pseudogene. The length of the CDR3 is 16 residues. The CDR3 spells CASRKNGDCRTDTQYF. CDR3 nucleotide sequence: TGTGCCAGCAGAAAAAACGGGGACTGTCGCACAGATACGCAGTATTTT.

J is TRBJ1-1 and V is TRBV5-5; D gene uncertain. Trimming removed 2 bases from V and 4 bases from J, with 12 bases in between. Per the germline V gene, CDR1 is SGHKS and CDR2 is YYEKEE (reference sequence). The CDR3 contains 14 residues. This CDR3 reads CASSFGLWSTEAFF. The DNA of the CDR3 is TGTGCCAGCAGCTTCGGACTTTGGTCCACTGAAGCTTTCTTT.

The chain links TRBV27 to TRBJ1-2, with 7 bases matching TRBD1. The CDR3 length is 14 residues. V lost 4 bases to trimming and J lost 7 bases; unmatched junction nucleotides: 9. The germline V gene encodes CDR1 MNHEY and CDR2 SMNVEV (reference sequence). The CDR3 DNA reads as TGTGCCAGCAGTTCCCGACAGGGAGTAAGTGGCTACACCTTC. Translating gives CASSSRQGVSGYTF.

The J gene is TRBJ2-1, the V gene TRBV29-1; TRBD2 matches at 7 bases. In germline, CDR1 is SQVTM, CDR2 ANQGSEA. The J segment lost 2 bases and the V segment lost 5 bases, leaving 9 bases of the junction unmatched. The CDR3 is 15 amino acids. This chain's CDR3 is CSVPEVAGAYNEQFF. For the CDR3, the DNA is TGCAGCGTTCCCGAGGTGGCGGGAGCCTACAATGAGCAGTTCTTC.

This chain links TRBV7-8 with TRBJ1-2, with D possibly being TRBD1 (5 bases). This CDR3 is 15 amino acids long. The V gene lost 0 bases and the J gene lost 12 bases, with 20 bases spanning the gap. Germline V CDR1 and CDR2: SGHVS, FQNEAQ. In nucleotides, the CDR3 is TGTGCCAGCAGCTTAGCGTCGGGTCCCGCGGGGGATCACACCTTC. This gives the protein CASSLASGPAGDHTF.

The gene calls are TRBV5-1 and TRBJ2-2, with a possible D match to TRBD1 (5 bases). V dropped 1 base and J dropped 3 bases, with 10 bases sitting between them. Germline V gene sequence: CDR1 SGHRS, CDR2 YFSETQ. The CDR3 extends over 15 amino acids. The CDR3: CASSLTGDDTGELFF. The CDR3 DNA sequence: TGCGCCAGCAGCTTGACAGGAGATGACACCGGGGAGCTGTTTTTT.